The clone carrying this T cell receptor beta chain was observed a few times. What it recognizes is unknown. CDR1 and CDR2 from the germline V gene are DFQATT and SNEGSKA (reference sequence). The CDR3 covers 16 residues. Losses at the gene ends were 2 bases for V and 2 bases for J; bases not matched to a gene: 8. This specimen comes from a study of post-analysis software for immune sequencing data. For the study at large: There were relapsing-remitting, secondary progressive and progressive-relapsing multiple sclerosis among the disease courses included. General observations from the study: Normalized Chao1 diversity was significantly reduced in patients versus controls. In patients, TRBV5-6, TRBV5-1 and TRBV20-1 belonged to roughly five TRBV segments found more frequently than in controls. When the samples were clustered directly with F measure, those that had been prepared in the same batch showed strong co-clustering.

Built from TCR beta cDNA, the libraries had unique molecular identifiers in them. Approximately 0.5 million cDNA molecules were recovered from an input of about 0.9 to 10 million T cells. TCRdb used MiXCR to reprocess the PCR reads, holding one entry per CDR3 protein. The profile shows roughly 600,000 distinct CDR3 sequences, roughly two fifths of them singletons. The J gene is TRBJ1-2, the V gene TRBV20-1; 10 bases align to TRBD1. The sequenced sample consisted of blood. This TCR was recovered from a girl between 5 and 17 years old with multiple sclerosis. The DNA for the CDR3 is TGCAGTGCTAGACAACCGGGACAGGGGACCAACTATGGCTACACCTTC. Translated: CSARQPGQGTNYGYTF.